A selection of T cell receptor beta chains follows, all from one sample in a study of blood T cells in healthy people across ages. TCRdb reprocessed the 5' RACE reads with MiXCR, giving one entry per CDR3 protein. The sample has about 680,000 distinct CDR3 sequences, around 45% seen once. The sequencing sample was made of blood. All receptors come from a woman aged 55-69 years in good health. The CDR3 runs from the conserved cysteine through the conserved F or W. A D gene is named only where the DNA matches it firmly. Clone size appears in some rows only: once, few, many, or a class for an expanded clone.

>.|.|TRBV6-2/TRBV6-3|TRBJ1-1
TGTGCCAGCAGTTACTCCGGGCTTTTGAACACTGAAGCTTTCTTT
CASSYSGLLNTEAFF
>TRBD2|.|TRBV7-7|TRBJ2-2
TGTGCTAGCAGACCCGGACTAGCGGGGACCGGGGAGCTGTTTTTT
CASRPGLAGTGELFF
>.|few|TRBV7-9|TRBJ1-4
TGTGCCAGCAGCTTTGCGACGGCGCCGGGTGAAAAACTGTTTTTT
CASSFATAPGEKLFF
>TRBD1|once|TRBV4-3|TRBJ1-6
TGCGCCAGCAGCCTTAGCTTCGGGACAGAGAATTCACCCCTCCACTTT
CASSLSFGTENSPLHF
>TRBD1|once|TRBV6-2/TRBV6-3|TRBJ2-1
TGTGCCAGCAGTTACTCGCTGCGGACAGGGGAAAATGAGCAGTTCTTC
CASSYSLRTGENEQFF
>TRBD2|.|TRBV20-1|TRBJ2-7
TGCAGTGCTAGAGGTGCACTAGCGGGACTCATCGCCTACGAGCAGTACTTC
CSARGALAGLIAYEQYF
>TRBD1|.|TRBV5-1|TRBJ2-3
TGCGCCAGCAGCAAAATCCAGGGGGACACAGATACGCAGTATTTT
CASSKIQGDTDTQYF
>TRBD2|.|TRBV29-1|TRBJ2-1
TGCAGCGTTGCGCCTAGCGGGAGTGGTAATGAGCAGTTCTTC
CSVAPSGSGNEQFF
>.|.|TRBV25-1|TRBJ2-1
TGTGCCAGCAGTGGGGAGAAGGGGTCGCTGGGGATTGAGCAGTTCTTC
CASSGEKGSLGIEQFF
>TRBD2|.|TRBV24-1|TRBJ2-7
TGTGCCACCAGTGATAGTAGCGGGAGCGGCGGTGAGCAGTACTTC
CATSDSSGSGGEQYF
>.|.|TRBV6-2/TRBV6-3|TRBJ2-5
TGTGCCAGCAGTTACCTCAGGGAAGGAGAGACCCAGTACTTC
CASSYLREGETQYF
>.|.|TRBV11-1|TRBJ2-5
TGTGCCAGCAGCTTAGTATCGGTGAGAAAGGGGGACAACTGGCTACAAGAGACCCAGTACTTC
CASSLVSVRKGDNWLQETQYF
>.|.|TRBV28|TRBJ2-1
TGTGCCAGCAGCAGTAACTCCGGGACAGGGGAAGGGACTAGCCGTTTGAATGAGCAGTTCTTC
CASSSNSGTGEGTSRLNEQFF
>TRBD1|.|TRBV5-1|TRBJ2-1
TGCGCCAGCAGCCTCGGGACAGGGGGCGGCAATGAGCAGTTCTTC
CASSLGTGGGNEQFF
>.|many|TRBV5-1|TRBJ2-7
TGCGCCAGCAGCTTGGACCGGGCTGGCGCCGAGCAGTACTTC
CASSLDRAGAEQYF
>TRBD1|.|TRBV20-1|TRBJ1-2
TGCAGTGCTAGAGTGAGGGGGCGAGGCTACACCTTC
CSARVRGRGYTF
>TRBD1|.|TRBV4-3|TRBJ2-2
TGCGCCAGCAGCCCGGGACAGGGCCACACCGGGGAGCTGTTTTTT
CASSPGQGHTGELFF
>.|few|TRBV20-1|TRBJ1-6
TGCAGTGCTAGTAAAGGGTATAATTCACCCCTCCACTTT
CSASKGYNSPLHF
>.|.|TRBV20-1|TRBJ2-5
TGCAGTGCTATTGGAGATGGGGAGACCCAGTACTTC
CSAIGDGETQYF
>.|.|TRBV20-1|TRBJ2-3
TGCAGTGCAGGGGTTAGCGGATCGGGCACAGATACGCAGTATTTT
CSAGVSGSGTDTQYF
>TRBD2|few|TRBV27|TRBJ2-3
TGTGCCAGCAACCCCGGGACTAGCCCAGATACGCAGTATTTT
CASNPGTSPDTQYF
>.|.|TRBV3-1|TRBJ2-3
TGTGCCAGCAGCCCGATGACGGCCACAGATACGCAGTATTTT
CASSPMTATDTQYF
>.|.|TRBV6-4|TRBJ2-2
TGTGCCAGCAGTGACTCAGGGGACACCGGGGAGCTGTTTTTT
CASSDSGDTGELFF
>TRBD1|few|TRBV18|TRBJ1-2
TGTGCCAGCTCACAGATGGACAGGGCGTATGGCTACACCTTC
CASSQMDRAYGYTF
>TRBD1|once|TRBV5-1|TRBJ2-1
TGCGCCAGCAGCTTGAAGGGGACAGGGGCAAGGAATGAGCAGTTCTTC
CASSLKGTGARNEQFF
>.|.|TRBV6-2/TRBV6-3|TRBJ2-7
TGTGCCAGCAGTTACACACAGGGAGGACTTGGCGAGCAGTACTTC
CASSYTQGGLGEQYF
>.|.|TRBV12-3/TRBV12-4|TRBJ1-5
TGTGCCAGCAGACTCTCAGCTGCTCAGCCCCAGCATTTT
CASRLSAAQPQHF
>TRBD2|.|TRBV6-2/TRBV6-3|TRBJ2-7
TGTGCCAGTTCGCGGGGGGACGGCGAGCAGTACTTC
CASSRGDGEQYF